Included here is one T cell receptor (beta chain) sequence, with context. This table comes from immunoSEQ multiplex PCR, and its TCRdb copy is limited to in-frame clones, with some not included. The table lists around 310,000 clones, roughly nine tenths of them singletons. This sample was taken from a study of blood T cell repertoires in COVID-19. Across the whole study: Material from acute and convalescent COVID-19 was sourced from the United States, Italy and Spain.

The CDR3 extends over 15 amino acids. The germline V gene has CDR1 KGHSH and CDR2 LQKENI. V gave up 6 bases and J gave up 4 bases; unmatched junction bases: 10. This sequence joins TRBV18 and TRBJ1-1, with TRBD1 identical over 8 bases. What was sequenced was PBMCs or T cells enriched from blood (not recorded which). The clonotype was recovered from a woman aged 30 to 39 who had recovered from COVID-19. Here the CDR3 reads CASSLRTGKTTEAFF. CDR3 in DNA: TGTGCCAGCTCCCTACGGACAGGGAAGACCACTGAAGCTTTCTTT.